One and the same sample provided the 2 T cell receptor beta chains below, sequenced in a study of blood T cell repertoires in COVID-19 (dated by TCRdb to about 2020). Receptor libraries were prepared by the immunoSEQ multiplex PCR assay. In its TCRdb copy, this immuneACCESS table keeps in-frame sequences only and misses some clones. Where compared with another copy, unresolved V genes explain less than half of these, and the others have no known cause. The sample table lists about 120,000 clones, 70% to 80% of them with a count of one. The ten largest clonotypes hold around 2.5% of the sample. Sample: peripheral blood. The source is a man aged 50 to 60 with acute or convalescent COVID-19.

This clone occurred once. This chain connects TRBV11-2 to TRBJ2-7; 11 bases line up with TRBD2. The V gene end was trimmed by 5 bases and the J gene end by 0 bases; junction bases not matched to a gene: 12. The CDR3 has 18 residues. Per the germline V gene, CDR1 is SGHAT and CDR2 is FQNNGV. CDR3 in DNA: TGTGCCAGCAGCCCGATTGATCGCACTAGCGGGAGCTCCTACGAGCAGTACTTC. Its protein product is CASSPIDRTSGSSYEQYF.

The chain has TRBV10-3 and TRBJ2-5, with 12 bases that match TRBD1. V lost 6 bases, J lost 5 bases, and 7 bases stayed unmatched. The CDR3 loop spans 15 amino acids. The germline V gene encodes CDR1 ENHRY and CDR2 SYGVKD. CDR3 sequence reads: CAISPGQGADETQYF. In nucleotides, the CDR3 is TGTGCCATCAGCCCGGGACAGGGGGCGGATGAGACCCAGTACTTC.